Shown below are 30 T cell receptor beta chains from a single sample sequenced in a study of early T cells in non-severe SARS-CoV-2 infection (dated by TCRdb to the early 2020s). Libraries came from 5' RACE. The sample was run on a NextSeq 500. TCRdb applied fastp at Q25 and MiXCR to the public reads, then kept only in-frame beta chains. Rows with one shared CDR3 protein collapse into an entry with the most common genes and DNA. Recorded for this sample are 55,000 to 75,000 distinct CDR3 sequences; approximately 9.3% of them occurred a single time. 1.2% of the sample is in the top ten clones. The sample was whole blood. The source is an adult who was a healthcare worker with PCR-confirmed SARS-CoV-2 infection or an uninfected control (not recorded which).

This clonotype occurred a few times. The V call is TRBV6-1, the J call TRBJ1-2; no firm D call. Germline-derived CDR1 and CDR2 are MNHNS and SASEGT. This CDR3 is 17 amino acids long. The germline V and J ends were trimmed by 5 bases and 0 bases, with 19 bases remaining between them. Here the CDR3 reads CASSNQSWSRANYGYTF. In nucleotides, the CDR3 is TGTGCCAGCAGTAATCAATCCTGGTCACGGGCTAACTATGGCTACACCTTC.

This clonotype came up many times. This chain joins TRBV29-1 and TRBJ1-4; D ambiguous. Between the trimmed V and J ends, which lost 2 bases and 6 bases, there was a span of 10 bases. Germline V gives CDR1 SQVTM, CDR2 ANQGSEA. CDR3 length: 13 residues. This chain's CDR3 is CSVELGLDEKLFF. CDR3 bases: TGCAGCGTTGAACTGGGTCTTGATGAAAAACTGTTTTTT.

A few counts support this clonotype. V usage is TRBV28 and J usage is TRBJ1-2; TRBD1 might be the D (5 bases). V was trimmed by 2 bases and J by 2 bases, leaving 9 bases between them. The CDR3 length is 14 residues. The germline V gene has CDR1 MDHEN and CDR2 SYDVKM. The CDR3 here is CASSLGGDNYGYTF. In nucleotides, the CDR3 is TGTGCCAGCAGTTTAGGCGGGGACAACTATGGCTACACCTTC.

This chain joins TRBV5-6 and TRBJ1-4, with 7 nucleotides matching TRBD1. Trimming at V came to 3 bases and at J to 5 bases, leaving 4 bases not matched to a gene. This CDR3 is 14 amino acids long. The germline CDR1 and CDR2 sequences are SGHDT and YYEEEE. DNA for the CDR3: TGTGCCAGCAGCTCCCAGGGGGAGAATGAAAAACTGTTTTTT. Amino acids: CASSSQGENEKLFF.

This clonotype has a handful of counts. V is TRBV7-9 and J is TRBJ2-2; D is possibly TRBD1 (5 bases). The V gene lost 1 base and the J gene lost 6 bases, with 9 bases spanning the gap. This CDR3 spans 14 amino acids. Germline CDR1 and CDR2: SEHNR and FQNEAQ (reference sequence). CDR3 amino acids: CASSLDRTSGELFF. CDR3 sequence (DNA): TGTGCCAGCAGCTTAGACAGGACGTCCGGGGAGCTGTTTTTT.

This clonotype was recorded a few times. CDR3 coding DNA: TGTGCCAGCAAGGGACAGGGGGCAAACTATGGCTACACCTTC. Residues: CASKGQGANYGYTF. This sequence joins TRBV2 and TRBJ1-2, with TRBD1 matching over 12 bases. V dropped 7 bases and J dropped 2; count of bases not matched to a gene: 2. Per germline, CDR1 SNHLY and CDR2 FYNNEI. CDR3 length: 14 amino acids.

The J gene is TRBJ2-3, the V gene TRBV29-1; no clear D gene. The CDR3 totals 14 residues. The V gene's germline CDR1 is SQVTM and CDR2 ANQGSEA. The V end was cut by 2 bases, the J end by 4 bases, with 13 bases between. CDR3 in amino acids: CSVETAGDPDTQYF. As DNA, the CDR3 is TGCAGCGTTGAAACGGCAGGTGACCCAGATACGCAGTATTTT.

The J gene is TRBJ1-6, the V gene TRBV7-9; D remains unclear. This CDR3 is 17 amino acids long. V was clipped by 3 bases and J by 7 bases, with 19 bases between them. CDR1 and CDR2 from the germline V gene are SEHNR and FQNEAQ (reference sequence). CDR3 region: CASSFISGSHLNSPLHF. CDR3 DNA sequence: TGTGCCAGCAGCTTTATTTCAGGCAGTCACTTGAATTCACCCCTCCACTTT.

The V gene is TRBV3-1, the J gene TRBJ2-2; D assignment may be TRBD1 or TRBD2 (5 bases each). Germline values: CDR1 LGHDT, CDR2 YNNKEL (reference sequence). The CDR3 covers 13 residues. Trimming removed 5 bases at V and 5 bases at J, with 9 bases between. The CDR3 DNA sequence: TGTGCCAGCAGCTCCGGGGCGACCGGGGAGCTGTTTTTT. Encoded protein: CASSSGATGELFF. The full variable domain, completed using reference TRBV3-1 and TRBJ2-2, is DTAVSQTPKYLVTQMGNDKSIKCEQNLGHDTMYWYKQDSKKFLKIMFSYNNKELIINETVPNRFSPKSPDKAHLNLHINSLELGDSAVYFCASSSGATGELFFGEGSRLTVL.

The chain uses TRBV12-3 or TRBV12-4 and TRBJ1-1, with 8 positions matching TRBD1. V was pared by 7 bases and J by 6 bases, with 13 bases of the junction left unmatched. The CDR3 totals 15 residues. This CDR3 reads CASTEDRVRGSEAFF. CDR3 coding DNA: TGTGCCAGCACCGAGGACAGGGTGCGGGGCTCTGAAGCTTTCTTT.

V usage is TRBV5-1 and J usage is TRBJ1-1; D unresolved. Per the germline V gene, CDR1 is SGHRS and CDR2 is YFSETQ. The V end was cut by 5 bases, the J end by 1 base, with 9 bases between. The length of the CDR3 is 13 residues. As DNA, the CDR3 is TGCGCCAGCAGGTCCCCCCAGAACACTGAAGCTTTCTTT. The encoded protein is CASRSPQNTEAFF.

The table lists this clonotype with many counts. The chain combines TRBV6-2 or TRBV6-3 with TRBJ1-1; D remains unclear. In germline, CDR1 is MNHEY, CDR2 SVGEGT. This CDR3 comprises 12 residues. Trimming left V 4 bases short and J 11 bases short, with 14 bases between. Here the CDR3 DNA reads TGTGCCAGCAGTTTGGGAAGACCCGAGGCTTTCTTT. Amino acid sequence: CASSLGRPEAFF.

At least ten counts were recorded for this clonotype. The chain uses TRBV7-2 and TRBJ1-3, with D unresolved. The CDR3 is 15 residues long. The germline CDR1 and CDR2 sequences are SGHTA and FQGNSA. Trimming removed 3 bases from V and 3 bases from J, with 12 bases in between. The CDR3 DNA reads as TGTGCCAGCAGCTTCGTACAAGTAAATGGAAACACCATATATTTT. Translating gives CASSFVQVNGNTIYF.

The V call is TRBV4-2, the J call TRBJ2-7; D is perhaps TRBD1 (6 bases). V lost 2 bases and J lost 0, with 8 bases in between. CDR3 length: 14 residues. Germline V CDR1 and CDR2: LGHNA, YNFKEQ. The CDR3 loop is CASSQPGHSYEQYV. In DNA form, the CDR3 reads TGTGCCAGCAGCCAACCGGGACACTCCTACGAGCAGTACGTC.

This clonotype was found once. V and J are TRBV11-2 and TRBJ2-5, with 10 positions matching TRBD2. The CDR3 length is 15 residues. Trimming took 5 bases from V and 5 from J; bases not matched to a gene: 8. Germline CDR1 is SGHAT and CDR2 is FQNNGV. The CDR3, as DNA: TGTGCCAGCAGCCCGGGACTAGCGCGGTTTGAGACCCAGTACTTC. Amino acid sequence: CASSPGLARFETQYF.

The rearrangement links TRBV19 to TRBJ2-4; 8 bases match TRBD1. The CDR3 is 16 residues long. Germline-derived CDR1 and CDR2 are LNHDA and SQIVND (reference sequence). J gave up 3 bases and V 0 bases, and 4 bases lay outside the gene matches. DNA of the CDR3: TGTGCCAGTAGTATAGATTCGGACAGGGTCAAAAACATTCAGTACTTC. Translating it yields CASSIDSDRVKNIQYF. The full variable domain, rest sourced from reference TRBV19 and TRBJ2-4, is DGGITQSPKYLFRKEGQNVTLSCEQNLNHDAMYWYRQDPGQGLRLIYYSQIVNDFQKGDIAEGYSVSREKKESFPLTVTSAQKNPTAFYLCASSIDSDRVKNIQYFGAGTRLSVL.

This clonotype was detected many times. V usage is TRBV14 and J usage is TRBJ2-1; maybe TRBD2 (5 bases). Trimming removed 1 base at V and 14 bases at J, with 12 bases between. This CDR3 spans 12 amino acids. The germline V gene encodes CDR1 SGHDN and CDR2 FVKESK. The DNA of the CDR3 is TGTGCCAGCAGCCAAGTTTACGGAGGCGAGTTCTTC. It codes for CASSQVYGGEFF. The variable domain in full, completed from reference TRBV14 and TRBJ2-1, reads EAGVTQFPSHSVIEKGQTVTLRCDPISGHDNLYWYRRVMGKEIKFLLHFVKESKQDESGMPNNRFLAERTGGTYSTLKVQPAELEDSGVYFCASSQVYGGEFFGPGTRLTVL.

This rearrangement joins TRBV3-1 to TRBJ2-3; the match to TRBD2 covers 7 bases. The junction had 12 bases not matched to a gene; V was cut back by 1 base and J by 5 bases. This CDR3 is 17 amino acids long. Germline values: CDR1 LGHDT, CDR2 YNNKEL (reference sequence). The CDR3 sequence is CASSQAVLAAGKDTQYF. The CDR3 DNA reads TGTGCCAGCAGCCAAGCGGTCCTAGCGGCGGGGAAAGATACGCAGTATTTT.

This clonotype was picked up many times. This chain links TRBV29-1 with TRBJ2-5; D tentatively reads TRBD1 or TRBD2 (5 bases each). Per the germline V gene, CDR1 is SQVTM and CDR2 is ANQGSEA. The CDR3 totals 11 residues. V was trimmed by 7 bases and J by 2 bases, leaving 8 bases between them. CDR3 sequence: CSAGRQETQYF. CDR3 nucleotides: TGCAGCGCGGGGCGACAAGAGACCCAGTACTTC.

This clonotype was detected many times. The chain joins TRBV12-3 or TRBV12-4 to TRBJ2-5; D is possibly TRBD1 (6 bases). CDR3 length: 15 amino acids. V lost 5 bases and J lost 5, with 18 bases in between. DNA for the CDR3: TGTGCCAGCAGTCCCGACAGGCAAAACAGGGAGACCCAGTACTTC. Protein: CASSPDRQNRETQYF.

This clonotype was detected a few times. The V call is TRBV6-5, the J call TRBJ2-3; D gene ambiguous. With 2 bases removed from V and 2 bases from J, the gap between germline ends came to 8 bases. The CDR3 totals 14 residues. Germline V lookup: CDR1 MNHEY, CDR2 SVGAGI. In DNA, the CDR3 is TGTGCCAGCAGTTACCAAGGGAACACAGATACGCAGTATTTT. It yields the protein CASSYQGNTDTQYF.

V and J are TRBV6-5 and TRBJ1-3; D not certain. The CDR3 has 13 amino acids. The ends were cut back, 4 bases at V and 9 bases at J, with 13 bases in the middle. The germline CDR1 and CDR2 sequences are MNHEY and SVGAGI. CDR3 residues: CASSSGPSSTIYF. The CDR3 DNA sequence: TGTGCCAGCAGTTCCGGGCCCTCAAGCACCATATATTTT.

By share of the sample, this clonotype is medium-sized. The genes are TRBV29-1 and TRBJ1-1; 9 nucleotides line up with TRBD1. CDR1 is SQVTM, CDR2 ANQGSEA, per germline. The ends lost 4 bases at V and 8 bases at J; junction bases unmatched: 8. The CDR3 covers 13 residues. CDR3 coding DNA: TGCAGCGTTGCCTGGGACAGGGCAATAGAAGCTTTCTTT. Translating gives CSVAWDRAIEAFF.

This clonotype has a count of ten or more. This rearrangement joins TRBV29-1 to TRBJ2-5, with TRBD1 identical over 9 bases. V lost 4 bases, J lost 5 bases, and 14 bases stayed unmatched. This CDR3 has 16 amino acids. Germline V gene sequence: CDR1 SQVTM, CDR2 ANQGSEA. CDR3: CSVVPVAGQGRETQYF. The DNA for the CDR3 is TGCAGCGTTGTGCCCGTTGCGGGACAGGGCCGTGAGACCCAGTACTTC.

There are a few counts of this clonotype. The chain links TRBV27 to TRBJ1-3; D gene unclear. Germline assignment: CDR1 MNHEY and CDR2 SMNVEV (reference sequence). The V and J ends lost 6 bases and 0 bases respectively, with 15 bases between them. The CDR3 extends over 16 amino acids. The CDR3: CASSPDWRASGNTIYF. DNA for the CDR3: TGTGCCAGCAGCCCGGATTGGAGGGCCTCTGGAAACACCATATATTTT.

This clonotype was seen ten or more times. The V gene is TRBV2, the J gene TRBJ1-5, with 8 bases lining up with TRBD1. This CDR3 has 13 amino acids. V lost 7 bases to trimming and J lost 4 bases; unmatched junction nucleotides: 3. Germline lookup yields CDR1 SNHLY and CDR2 FYNNEI. As DNA, the CDR3 is TGTGCCAGCACCCGACAGGGGAATCAGCCCCAGCATTTT. Protein: CASTRQGNQPQHF. The full variable domain, in which reference TRBV2 and TRBJ1-5 provide the parts outside the CDR3, is EPEVTQTPSHQVTQMGQEVILRCVPISNHLYFYWYRQILGQKVEFLVSFYNNEISEKSEIFDDQFSVERPDGSNFTLKIRSTKLEDSAMYFCASTRQGNQPQHFGDGTRLSIL.

This clonotype was detected only a few times. This chain connects TRBV20-1 to TRBJ1-1, with D uncertain. Germline assignment: CDR1 DFQATT and CDR2 SNEGSKA (reference sequence). The CDR3 is 11 amino acids. V was cut by 6 bases and J by 2 bases, with 7 bases left in between. In nucleotides, the CDR3 is TGCAGTGCCTTACCCAACACTGAAGCTTTCTTT. This codes for CSALPNTEAFF.

V usage is TRBV20-1 and J usage is TRBJ1-5; possibly TRBD1 for D (5 bases). This CDR3 has 13 residues. CDR1 is DFQATT, CDR2 SNEGSKA, per germline (reference sequence). Deletions cut 5 bases from V and 4 bases from J, with 12 bases between. The CDR3 region is CSACRDLNQPQHF. The CDR3 DNA sequence: TGCAGTGCTTGCCGGGACCTAAATCAGCCCCAGCATTTT.

This clonotype was seen a handful of times. The rearrangement joins TRBV12-3 or TRBV12-4 to TRBJ2-5, with 13 nucleotides matching TRBD2. The CDR3 contains 13 residues. The trim removed 6 bases at V and 5 bases at J, leaving 0 bases unmatched. The CDR3: CASRLAGGETQYF. In DNA, the CDR3 is TGTGCCAGCAGACTAGCGGGGGGGGAGACCCAGTACTTC.

V and J are TRBV7-3 and TRBJ2-2; no definite D call. From germline, CDR1 is SGHTA and CDR2 FQGTGA. V lost 4 bases, J lost 5 bases, and 5 bases lay in between. The CDR3 runs to 12 residues. CDR3 nucleotides: TGTGCCAGCAGCTACGAGACCGGGGAGCTGTTTTTT. Translating it yields CASSYETGELFF.